The clone carrying this TCR beta chain turned up a few times. The antigen remains undetermined. TCRdb reprocessed the RT-PCR reads with MiXCR, giving one entry per CDR3 protein. This table holds about 570,000 distinct CDR3 sequences, about 11% found once. The data belong to a study of response to subunit inactivated influenza vaccine. CDR1 is GTSNPN and CDR2 is SVGIG in the germline V gene (reference sequence). The V end was cut by 8 bases, the J end by 2 bases, with 9 bases between. The CDR3 runs 11 residues. The study, taken as a whole, reports: It was suggested by the authors that few new T cells are recruited by each seasonal influenza vaccination.

The sample also formed part of further work on T cells expressing NK-cell markers. That study reports: The authors generated TCR beta cDNA through 5'RACE template switching with UMIs. In about six donors, dominant CD3+CD56+NKG2C+ clones formed about 1.0-7.5% of CD8+ cells. Leadership of the CD3+CD56-NKG2C+ fraction also belonged to these clonotypes in several donors. Whether expanded NKG2C+ T cell clones were HCMV-specific remained unclear.

The V call is TRBV30, the J call TRBJ2-5; D might be TRBD2 (5 bases). The source is a man between 45 and 60 years old who received an inactivated influenza vaccine. Sequencing used PBMCs from blood, obtained on the day of vaccination. In DNA, the CDR3 is TGTGCCGGACTTTTTCAAGAGACCCAGTACTTC. It yields the protein CAGLFQETQYF.